Sample share makes the clone carrying this T cell receptor beta chain medium-sized. No antigen is known for it. cDNA was made from approximately 500 ng RNA using alpha and beta constant primers. Separate chain-specific third strand synthesis with multiplexing indices produced the alpha and beta libraries. TCRdb recomputed calls from the 5' RACE reads with MiXCR, one row per CDR3 protein. The sample has about 6,500 distinct CDR3 sequences, 7.4% seen once; the top ten hold roughly 15%. After removal of 6 bases from V and 8 bases from J, the junction contained 12 bases not matched to a gene. Germline V CDR1 and CDR2: MNHEY, SVGEGT. The CDR3 totals 15 residues. The sample comes from a study of HIV-infected patients and healthy controls. Notes on the study in general: Untreated HIV+ repertoires had roughly threefold fewer distinct CDR3s and lower Shannon diversity than healthy controls. HIV-infected repertoires had significantly higher mean Gini indices than controls, possibly reflecting oligoclonality. Eight alpha and eight beta V genes differed significantly in mean usage between HIV-infected patients and controls.

Antiretroviral therapy had run roughly three months, about 14 weeks, before follow-up blood collection. All unsorted peripheral T cells were captured because whole blood was used without fractionation. The clonotype was recovered from an adult with HIV infection. The sequencing here drew on blood, taken during antiretroviral therapy. The chain links TRBV6-2 or TRBV6-3 to TRBJ2-1; 8 bases line up with TRBD2. Written as DNA, the CDR3 is TGTGCCAGCAGCCGCACTAGCGGCATAGGAGATGAGCAGTTCTTC. It specifies CASSRTSGIGDEQFF.